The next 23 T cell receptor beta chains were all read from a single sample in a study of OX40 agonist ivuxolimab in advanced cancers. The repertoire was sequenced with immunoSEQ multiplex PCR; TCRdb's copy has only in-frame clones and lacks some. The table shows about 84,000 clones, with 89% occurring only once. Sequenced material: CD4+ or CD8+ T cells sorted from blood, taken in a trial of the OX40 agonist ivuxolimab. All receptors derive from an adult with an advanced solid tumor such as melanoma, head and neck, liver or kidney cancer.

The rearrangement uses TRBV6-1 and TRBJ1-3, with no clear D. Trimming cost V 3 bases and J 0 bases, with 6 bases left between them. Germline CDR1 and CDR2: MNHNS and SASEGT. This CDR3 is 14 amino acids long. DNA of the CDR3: TGTGCCAGCAGTGACAGACTCTCTGGAAACACCATATATTTT. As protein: CASSDRLSGNTIYF.

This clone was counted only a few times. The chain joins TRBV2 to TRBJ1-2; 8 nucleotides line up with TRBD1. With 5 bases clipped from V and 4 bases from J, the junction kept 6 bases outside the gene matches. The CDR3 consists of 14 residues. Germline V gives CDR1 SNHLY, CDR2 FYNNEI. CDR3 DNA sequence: TGTGCCAGCAGTAGACAGGGGCTCGGCTATGGCTACACCTTC. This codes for CASSRQGLGYGYTF. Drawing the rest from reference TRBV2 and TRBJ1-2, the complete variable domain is EPEVTQTPSHQVTQMGQEVILRCVPISNHLYFYWYRQILGQKVEFLVSFYNNEISEKSEIFDDQFSVERPDGSNFTLKIRSTKLEDSAMYFCASSRQGLGYGYTFGSGTRLTVV.

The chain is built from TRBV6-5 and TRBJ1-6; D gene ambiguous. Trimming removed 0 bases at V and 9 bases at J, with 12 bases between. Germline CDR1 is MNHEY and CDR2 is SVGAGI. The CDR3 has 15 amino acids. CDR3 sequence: CASSYSEAGSSPLHF. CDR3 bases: TGTGCCAGCAGTTACTCGGAGGCAGGTAGTTCACCCCTCCACTTT.

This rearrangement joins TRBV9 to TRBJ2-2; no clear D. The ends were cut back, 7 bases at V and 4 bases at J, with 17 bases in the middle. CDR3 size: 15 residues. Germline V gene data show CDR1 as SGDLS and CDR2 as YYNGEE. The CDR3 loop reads CASAKQATTTGELFF. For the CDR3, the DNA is TGTGCCAGCGCAAAGCAGGCTACTACCACCGGGGAGCTGTTTTTT.

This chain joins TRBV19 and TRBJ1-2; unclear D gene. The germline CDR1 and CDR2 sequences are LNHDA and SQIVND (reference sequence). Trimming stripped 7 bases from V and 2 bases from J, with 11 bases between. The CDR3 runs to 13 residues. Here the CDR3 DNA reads TGTGCCAGTACCAGATCCGTAAACTATGGCTACACCTTC. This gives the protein CASTRSVNYGYTF.

The DNA for the CDR3 is TGTGCCTGGAGTGTCACGGACAGCCCTTATGAAAAACTGTTTTTT. It encodes CAWSVTDSPYEKLFF. The rearrangement links TRBV30 to TRBJ1-4; D is possibly TRBD1 (6 bases). This CDR3 is built from 15 residues. Germline V gene sequence: CDR1 GTSNPN, CDR2 SVGIG (reference sequence). Trimming took 0 bases from V and 6 from J, leaving 14 bases between them.

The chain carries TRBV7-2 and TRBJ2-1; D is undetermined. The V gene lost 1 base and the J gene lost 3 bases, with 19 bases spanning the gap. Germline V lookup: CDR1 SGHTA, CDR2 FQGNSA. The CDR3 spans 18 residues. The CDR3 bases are TGTGCCAGCAGCTTAGTGGTATTAGAGAATCCCTACTACAATGAGCAGTTCTTC. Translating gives CASSLVVLENPYYNEQFF.

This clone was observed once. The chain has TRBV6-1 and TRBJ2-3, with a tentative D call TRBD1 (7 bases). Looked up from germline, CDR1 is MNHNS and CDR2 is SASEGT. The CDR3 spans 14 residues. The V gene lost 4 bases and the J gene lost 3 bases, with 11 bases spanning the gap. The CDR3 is CASSATGRTDTQYF. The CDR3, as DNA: TGTGCCAGCAGTGCGACAGGGAGGACAGATACGCAGTATTTT.

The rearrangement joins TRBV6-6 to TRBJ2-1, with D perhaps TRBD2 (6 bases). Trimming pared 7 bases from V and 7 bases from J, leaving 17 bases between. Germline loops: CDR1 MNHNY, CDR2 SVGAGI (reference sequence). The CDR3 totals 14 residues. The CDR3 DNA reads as TGTGCCAGCACCAAAAATAGCGGTTATAATGAGCAGTTCTTC. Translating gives CASTKNSGYNEQFF.

The CDR3, as DNA: TGCGCCAGCAGCCAAGATTTGTACGCCTCTGGAAACACCATATATTTT. Amino acid sequence: CASSQDLYASGNTIYF. The chain couples TRBV4-1 to TRBJ1-3; no firm D call. V lost 0 bases and J 0 bases, leaving 9 bases between the germline ends. Germline loops: CDR1 MGHRA, CDR2 YSYEKL. The CDR3 consists of 16 residues.

The CDR3 DNA reads as TGTGCCAGCACAGACGGAGAGACCCAGTACTTC. It codes for CASTDGETQYF. J is TRBJ2-5 and V is TRBV2; D is ambiguous. CDR1 SNHLY and CDR2 FYNNEI come from the germline V gene. Trimming took off 7 bases at V and 4 bases at J, with 7 bases between the two ends. There are 11 residues in the CDR3. The full variable domain, in which reference TRBV2 and TRBJ2-5 provide the parts outside the CDR3, is EPEVTQTPSHQVTQMGQEVILRCVPISNHLYFYWYRQILGQKVEFLVSFYNNEISEKSEIFDDQFSVERPDGSNFTLKIRSTKLEDSAMYFCASTDGETQYFGPGTRLLVL.

Written as DNA, the CDR3 is TGCGCCAGCAGCCAAGGCCCAATCGGGCGGGCCCCCAACGAGCAGTACTTC. Translation gives CASSQGPIGRAPNEQYF. This rearrangement joins TRBV4-1 to TRBJ2-7; TRBD2 might be the D (5 bases). V dropped 1 base and J dropped 5 bases, with 21 bases sitting between them. CDR1 is MGHRA and CDR2 is YSYEKL in the germline V gene. This CDR3 has 17 residues.

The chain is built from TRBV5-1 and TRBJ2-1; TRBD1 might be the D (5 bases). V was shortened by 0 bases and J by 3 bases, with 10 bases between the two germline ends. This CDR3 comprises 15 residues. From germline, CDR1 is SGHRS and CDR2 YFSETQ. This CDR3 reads CASSLGVDNYNEQFF. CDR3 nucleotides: TGCGCCAGCAGCTTGGGGGTGGACAACTACAATGAGCAGTTCTTC.

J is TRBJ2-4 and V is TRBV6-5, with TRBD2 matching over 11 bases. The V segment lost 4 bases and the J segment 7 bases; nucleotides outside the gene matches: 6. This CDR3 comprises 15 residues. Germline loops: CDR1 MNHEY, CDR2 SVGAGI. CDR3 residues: CASSSLAGGANIQYF. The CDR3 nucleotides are TGTGCCAGCAGTTCCCTAGCGGGGGGCGCGAACATTCAGTACTTC.

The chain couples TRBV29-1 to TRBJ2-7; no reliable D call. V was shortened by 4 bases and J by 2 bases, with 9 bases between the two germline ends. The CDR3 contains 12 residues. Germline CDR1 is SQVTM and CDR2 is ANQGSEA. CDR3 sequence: CSVVQNAYEQYF. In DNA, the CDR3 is TGCAGCGTTGTACAGAACGCCTACGAGCAGTACTTC.

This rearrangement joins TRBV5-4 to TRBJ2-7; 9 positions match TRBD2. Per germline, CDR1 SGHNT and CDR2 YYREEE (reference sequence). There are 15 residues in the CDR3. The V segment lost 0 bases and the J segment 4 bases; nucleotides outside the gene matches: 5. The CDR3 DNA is TGTGCCAGCAGCTTGGCTAGCGGGGTACGTTACGAGCAGTACTTC. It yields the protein CASSLASGVRYEQYF.

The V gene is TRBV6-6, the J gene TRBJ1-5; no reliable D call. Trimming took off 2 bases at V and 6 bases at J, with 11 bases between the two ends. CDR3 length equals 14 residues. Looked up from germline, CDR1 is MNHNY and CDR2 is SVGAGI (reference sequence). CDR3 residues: CASSYGEGRQPQHF. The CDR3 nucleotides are TGTGCCAGCAGTTACGGGGAAGGGCGTCAGCCCCAGCATTTT.

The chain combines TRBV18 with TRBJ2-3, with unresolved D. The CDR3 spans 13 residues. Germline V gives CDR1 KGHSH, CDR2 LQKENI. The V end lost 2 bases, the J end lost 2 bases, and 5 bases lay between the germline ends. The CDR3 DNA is TGTGCCAGCTCACCAATGTCCACAGATACGCAGTATTTT. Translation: CASSPMSTDTQYF.

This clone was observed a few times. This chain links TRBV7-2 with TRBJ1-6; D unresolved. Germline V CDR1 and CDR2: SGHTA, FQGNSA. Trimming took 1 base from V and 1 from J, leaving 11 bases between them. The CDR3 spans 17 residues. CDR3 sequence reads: CASSLGGGQSYNSPLHF. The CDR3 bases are TGTGCCAGCAGCTTAGGCGGAGGCCAGTCCTATAATTCACCCCTCCACTTT.

Here the CDR3 reads CTSRRRGGYDNSPLHF. In DNA form, the CDR3 reads TGCACCAGCAGGCGGCGGGGGGGCTATGATAATTCACCCCTCCACTTT. V and J are TRBV1 and TRBJ1-6. TRBV1 is tagged as a pseudogene. The CDR3 length is 16 residues.

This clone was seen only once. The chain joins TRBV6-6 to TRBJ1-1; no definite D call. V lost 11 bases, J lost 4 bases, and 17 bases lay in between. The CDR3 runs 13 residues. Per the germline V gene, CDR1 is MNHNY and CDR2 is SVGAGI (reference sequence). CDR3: CALFNGVGTEAFF. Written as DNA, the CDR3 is TGTGCCTTATTCAACGGGGTTGGCACTGAAGCTTTCTTT.

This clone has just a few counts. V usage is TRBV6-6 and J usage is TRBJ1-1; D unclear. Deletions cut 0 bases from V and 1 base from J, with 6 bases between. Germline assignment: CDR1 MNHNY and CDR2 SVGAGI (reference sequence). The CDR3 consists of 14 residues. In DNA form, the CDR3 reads TGTGCCAGCAGTTACTCGGGAGCGAACACTGAAGCTTTCTTT. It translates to CASSYSGANTEAFF.

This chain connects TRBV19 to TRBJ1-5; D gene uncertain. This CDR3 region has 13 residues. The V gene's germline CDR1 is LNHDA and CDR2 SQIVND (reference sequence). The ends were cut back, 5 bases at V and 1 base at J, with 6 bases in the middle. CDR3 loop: CASSRHSNQPQHF. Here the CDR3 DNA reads TGTGCCAGTAGTCGACACAGCAATCAGCCCCAGCATTTT.